The 29 T cell receptor beta chains presented below share a single source sample, sequenced in a study of T cells in Graves' hyperthyroidism and ophthalmopathy (dated by TCRdb to the late 2010s). Libraries were prepared through multiplex PCR. Sequenced using an Illumina HiSeq 2000. Amplification of TCR beta CDR3 regions was carried out from RNA transcripts. The first round of RT-PCR for the TCR CDR3 was performed with the HTBI primer set and the Qiagen OneStep RT-PCR kit. TCRdb reprocessing: public reads trimmed at Q25 with fastp, clones called with MiXCR, in-frame beta chains kept. Each CDR3 protein appears once, grouped with its most common genes and DNA. The sample includes about 210,000 distinct CDR3 sequences, with roughly 17% observed a single time. Approximately 46% of the sample goes to the ten largest clones. Sequencing used blood. These receptors all come from a man aged 50 to 59 with Graves' hyperthyroidism.

Regarding this clonotype: This could be a read error, since a much larger clone is one nucleotide away. The chain joins TRBV7-2 to TRBJ1-5; D unresolved. The germline gives CDR1 SGHTA, CDR2 FQGNSA. Trimming shortened V by 5 bases and J by 3 bases, and 8 bases separated the two germline ends. The CDR3 is 13 residues long. The CDR3 coding sequence is TGTGCCAGCAGCCCGACAATCAATCAGCCCCAGCATTTT. Its protein product is CASSPTINQPQHF.

As for this clonotype: A much larger clone differs from this one at a single base, so this may be a read error. The chain carries TRBV7-9 and TRBJ2-1; no definite D call. V gave up 4 bases and J gave up 9 bases, with 7 bases separating them. The germline V gene encodes CDR1 SEHNR and CDR2 FQNEAQ (reference sequence). CDR3 length: 11 residues. The CDR3 here is CASSSRSEQFF. The CDR3 region has the DNA TGTGCCAGCAGCTCTAGGAGTGAGCAGTTCTTC.

This clonotype showed up many times. The chain carries TRBV3-1 and TRBJ2-2, with D unresolved. The V and J ends lost 1 base and 1 base respectively, with 7 bases between them. CDR3 length equals 15 residues. The germline gives CDR1 LGHDT, CDR2 YNNKEL (reference sequence). CDR3 protein: CASSQGPRNTGELFF. CDR3 bases: TGTGCCAGCAGCCAAGGTCCCAGGAACACCGGGGAGCTGTTTTTT.

This clonotype occurred many times. The chain carries TRBV20-1 and TRBJ1-3; no reliable D call. Trimming cost V 1 base and J 5 bases, with 15 bases left between them. Germline V gene sequence: CDR1 DFQATT, CDR2 SNEGSKA (reference sequence). This CDR3 spans 15 amino acids. The DNA of the CDR3 is TGCAGTGCTAGAGGTGACCGACTGATGCGAAACACCATATATTTT. Its protein is CSARGDRLMRNTIYF.

Only a few counts were recorded for this clonotype. The chain links TRBV5-1 to TRBJ2-1, with 9 nucleotides matching TRBD2. CDR1 is SGHRS, CDR2 YFSETQ, per germline. There are 13 residues in the CDR3. V dropped 7 bases and J dropped 4; count of bases not matched to a gene: 3. This CDR3 is CASGTSGYNEQFF. CDR3 in DNA: TGCGCCAGCGGCACTAGCGGGTACAATGAGCAGTTCTTC. Complete variable domain (other parts from reference TRBV5-1 and TRBJ2-1): KAGVTQTPRYLIKTRGQQVTLSCSPISGHRSVSWYQQTPGQGLQFLFEYFSETQRNKGNFPGRFSGRQFSNSRSEMNVSTLELGDSALYLCASGTSGYNEQFFGPGTRLTVL.

A note on this clonotype: A single base separates this from a much larger clone, so it may be a read error. V gene TRBV4-1 combines with J gene TRBJ2-3; D gene uncertain. There are 14 residues in the CDR3. The germline V gene encodes CDR1 MGHRA and CDR2 YSYEKL. V was clipped by 1 base and J by 9 bases, with 14 bases between them. CDR3 DNA sequence: TGCGCCAGCAGCCAAGTTGCTGAGAGGTCAACGCAGTATTTT. This sequence encodes CASSQVAERSTQYF.

CDR3 protein: CASSPGTGGDSPLHF. DNA of the CDR3: TGTGCCAGCTCGCCCGGGACAGGGGGAGATTCACCCCTCCACTTT. This chain joins TRBV18 and TRBJ1-6, with 11 bases lining up with TRBD1. CDR3 length: 15 amino acids. After removal of 6 bases from V and 8 bases from J, the junction contained 6 bases not matched to a gene. Germline V gives CDR1 KGHSH, CDR2 LQKENI.

This clonotype has ten or more counts. The rearrangement uses TRBV11-2 and TRBJ1-5, with D uncertain. The germline CDR1 and CDR2 sequences are SGHAT and FQNNGV. CDR3 length: 12 amino acids. The V and J ends lost 5 bases and 4 bases respectively, with 6 bases between them. This chain's CDR3 is CASSRDNQPQHF. The CDR3 DNA reads as TGTGCCAGCAGCCGCGATAATCAGCCCCAGCATTTT.

In the case of this clonotype: One base away lies a much larger clone, so this may be a sequencing read error. The V call is TRBV7-2, the J call TRBJ2-5; D is possibly TRBD1 (6 bases). The germline V and J ends were trimmed by 8 bases and 5 bases, with 15 bases remaining between them. Looked up from germline, CDR1 is SGHTA and CDR2 is FQGNSA. The CDR3 sequence is 13 residues long. The CDR3 protein is CASGTGTWETQYF. The DNA for the CDR3 is TGTGCCAGCGGCACAGGGACCTGGGAGACCCAGTACTTC.

Concerning this clonotype itself: Being one base from a much bigger clone, this may be a read error. The chain is built from TRBV6-1 and TRBJ2-5; 7 nucleotides align to TRBD2. The CDR3 sequence is 14 residues long. With 6 bases clipped from V and 5 bases from J, the junction kept 9 bases outside the gene matches. Germline CDR1 and CDR2: MNHNS and SASEGT. The CDR3 sequence: CASSGGRSTETQYF. The DNA for the CDR3 is TGTGCCAGCAGCGGCGGGAGAAGTACGGAGACCCAGTACTTC.

This clonotype was counted at least ten times. The chain joins TRBV3-1 to TRBJ2-7; D is perhaps TRBD1 (6 bases). The CDR3 runs 13 residues. Germline values: CDR1 LGHDT, CDR2 YNNKEL (reference sequence). Deletions cut 6 bases from V and 5 bases from J, with 14 bases between. This CDR3 is CASRIQGNDEQYF. The CDR3 DNA sequence: TGTGCCAGCAGGATCCAGGGGAACGACGAGCAGTACTTC.

Comments on this clonotype: The junction departs from the called germline gene at one end, perhaps through a read error. The rearrangement uses TRBV11-1 and TRBJ1-1, with D maybe TRBD1 (5 bases). The CDR3 runs to 15 residues. CDR1 is SGHAT, CDR2 FQDESV, per germline (reference sequence). In DNA, the CDR3 is TGTGCCAGCAGCTTAAGGTTTCGGGGGAACACTGAAGCTCTCTTT. This gives the protein CASSLRFRGNTEALF.

The chain is built from TRBV20-1 and TRBJ2-1; 10 nucleotides match TRBD2. The CDR3 has 13 residues. Trimming at V came to 2 bases and at J to 10 bases, leaving 5 bases not matched to a gene. CDR1 and CDR2 from the germline V gene are DFQATT and SNEGSKA (reference sequence). The CDR3 loop reads CSARLPTSGEQFF. The CDR3 DNA reads TGCAGTGCTAGACTCCCGACTAGCGGGGAGCAGTTCTTC.

About this clonotype itself: One end of the junction does not line up with germline, which may come from a read error. The rearrangement joins TRBV2 to TRBJ2-7, with 8 positions matching TRBD2. Per germline, CDR1 SNHLY and CDR2 FYNNEI. The CDR3 extends over 13 amino acids. The CDR3 DNA reads TGTGCCAGCACTGAAGCGGGAGAATGGGAGCAGTACTTC. Its protein product is CASTEAGEWEQYF.

This chain uses TRBV5-1 with TRBJ2-7, with a tentative D call TRBD2 (5 bases). The V end was cut by 1 base, the J end by 6 bases, with 26 bases between. Germline CDR1 SGHRS, CDR2 YFSETQ. The length of the CDR3 is 18 residues. The CDR3 coding sequence is TGCGCCAGCAGCTTGTGGGGAGATGTGAGCGGAGATACGGGCGAGCAGTACTTC. The encoded protein is CASSLWGDVSGDTGEQYF.

This clonotype was observed a single time. A much larger clone lies one base from this, so it may be a read error. The rearrangement joins TRBV20-1 to TRBJ1-6; unclear D gene. From germline, CDR1 is DFQATT and CDR2 SNEGSKA (reference sequence). The CDR3 extends over 12 amino acids. The CDR3 loop reads CSASQDVSPPHF. CDR3 nucleotides: TGCAGTGCTAGTCAGGACGTCTCACCCCCCCACTTT.

This clonotype was picked up a small number of times. The rearrangement links TRBV7-2 to TRBJ1-6; D unclear. Germline loops: CDR1 SGHTA, CDR2 FQGNSA. The V end lost 4 bases, the J end lost 0 bases, and 10 bases lay between the germline ends. CDR3 length: 16 amino acids. This CDR3 is CASSSRESSYNSPLHF. The CDR3 nucleotides are TGTGCCAGCAGCTCCCGGGAGAGCTCCTATAATTCACCCCTCCACTTT.

This clonotype was picked up a small number of times. The V and J genes are TRBV13 and TRBJ1-5; TRBD1 might be the D (6 bases). The germline V and J ends were trimmed by 0 bases and 2 bases, with 14 bases remaining between them. CDR1 and CDR2 (germline): PRHDT, FYEKMQ (reference sequence). This CDR3 is 17 amino acids long. This chain's CDR3 is CASSLGGGLLGNQPQHF. CDR3 bases: TGTGCCAGCAGCTTAGGAGGGGGGTTATTGGGCAATCAGCCCCAGCATTTT. Supplemented by reference TRBV13 and TRBJ1-5, the full variable domain reads AAGVIQSPRHLIKEKRETATLKCYPIPRHDTVYWYQQGPGQDPQFLISFYEKMQSDKGSIPDRFSAQQFSDYHSELNMSSLELGDSALYFCASSLGGGLLGNQPQHFGDGTRLSIL.

The V call is TRBV4-1, the J call TRBJ2-7; possibly TRBD2 for D (5 bases). CDR3 size: 18 residues. CDR1 is MGHRA and CDR2 is YSYEKL in the germline V gene. V was cut by 1 base and J by 2 bases, with 21 bases left in between. The CDR3 sequence is CASSQGPGVGMEAYEQYF. The DNA of the CDR3 is TGCGCCAGCAGCCAAGGGCCCGGGGTGGGGATGGAGGCCTACGAGCAGTACTTC.

J is TRBJ1-1 and V is TRBV7-9; TRBD1 agrees at 8 bases. The CDR3 totals 14 residues. J was trimmed by 2 bases and V by 3 bases; bases with no gene match: 2. Germline CDR1 SEHNR, CDR2 FQNEAQ (reference sequence). CDR3 amino acids: CASSFGTGNTEAFF. CDR3 bases: TGTGCCAGCAGCTTTGGGACAGGCAACACTGAAGCTTTCTTT.

For this clonotype: Being one base from a much bigger clone, this may be a read error. The chain employs TRBV14 and TRBJ2-6; 8 bases line up with TRBD1. Germline values: CDR1 SGHDN, CDR2 FVKESK. This CDR3 has 17 amino acids. The chain's CDR3 is CASSPGQGRSGASVLTF. The CDR3 DNA sequence: TGTGCCAGCAGCCCCGGACAGGGACGCTCTGGGGCCAGCGTCCTGACTTTC.

Concerning this clonotype itself: Just one base apart from a much larger clone, this may be a read error. This chain uses TRBV27 with TRBJ2-1; D may be TRBD2 (6 bases). Trimming took off 5 bases at V and 5 bases at J, with 16 bases between the two ends. The CDR3 runs 15 residues. Germline V CDR1 and CDR2: MNHEY, SMNVEV (reference sequence). In DNA form, the CDR3 reads TGTGCCAGCAGTGCCCTAGCGAATTCTCACAATGAGCAGTTCTTC. Residues: CASSALANSHNEQFF.

This clonotype was recorded a few times. CDR3 coding DNA: TGCGCCAGCAGCTCCCGGACTAGCGCCAAGAGCTCCTACAATGAGCAGTTCTTC. Its translation: CASSSRTSAKSSYNEQFF. This rearrangement joins TRBV5-1 to TRBJ2-1, with TRBD2 matching 9 bases. V gave up 3 bases and J gave up 0 bases; unmatched junction bases: 10. Germline V gene lookup returns CDR1 SGHRS and CDR2 YFSETQ. This CDR3 region has 18 residues.

The rearrangement joins TRBV11-2 to TRBJ1-2; no clear D gene. The CDR3 is made up of 12 amino acids. Looked up from germline, CDR1 is SGHAT and CDR2 is FQNNGV. Trimming stripped 6 bases from V and 8 bases from J, with 13 bases between. Here the CDR3 DNA reads TGTGCCAGCAGTGTGATGGATCGAGGCTACACCTTC. Amino acid sequence: CASSVMDRGYTF.

This clonotype was counted a few times. The J gene is TRBJ2-2, the V gene TRBV12-3 or TRBV12-4; 7 bases map to TRBD1. V lost 6 bases to trimming and J lost 2 bases; unmatched junction nucleotides: 6. The CDR3 sequence is 15 residues long. CDR3 sequence reads: CASSWTGPNTGELFF. The CDR3, as DNA: TGTGCCAGCAGCTGGACAGGACCCAACACCGGGGAGCTGTTTTTT.

The rearrangement uses TRBV2 and TRBJ2-2, with D possibly matching TRBD2 (6 bases). This CDR3 is built from 15 residues. Germline CDR1 and CDR2: SNHLY and FYNNEI. V was cut by 4 bases and J by 7 bases, with 16 bases left in between. CDR3 in DNA: TGTGCCAGCAGTGTAACCGGGAGTACGAACGGGGAGCTGTTTTTT. It encodes CASSVTGSTNGELFF. Full variable domain (rest looked up from reference TRBV2 and TRBJ2-2): EPEVTQTPSHQVTQMGQEVILRCVPISNHLYFYWYRQILGQKVEFLVSFYNNEISEKSEIFDDQFSVERPDGSNFTLKIRSTKLEDSAMYFCASSVTGSTNGELFFGEGSRLTVL.

This sequence joins TRBV29-1 and TRBJ2-1; D call uncertain. The CDR3 contains 14 residues. The V end was cut by 3 bases, the J end by 2 bases, with 11 bases between. From germline, CDR1 is SQVTM and CDR2 ANQGSEA. The CDR3 region is CSVDLVTTYNEQFF. The CDR3 DNA is TGCAGCGTTGATCTGGTGACCACCTACAATGAGCAGTTCTTC.

The chain is built from TRBV20-1 and TRBJ2-1; 7 nucleotides align to TRBD2. V trimming: 3 bases; J trimming: 12 bases; junction bases outside the gene matches: 14. CDR3 length: 14 amino acids. Germline CDR1 reads DFQATT; CDR2 reads SNEGSKA (reference sequence). CDR3 nucleotide sequence: TGCAGTGCTAGGACTAGCCCACCCCCCCATGGGCAGTTCTTC. Amino acids: CSARTSPPPHGQFF.

About this clonotype itself: One junction end does not reproduce the germline sequence, and a read error may be involved. The CDR3, as DNA: TGTGCCACCACCGACCGGGACAGGTTCAAATTTAGCACAGATACGCGGTATTTT. This translates into CATTDRDRFKFSTDTRYF. The chain is built from TRBV27 and TRBJ2-3; 8 bases agree with TRBD1. Germline V gene lookup returns CDR1 MNHEY and CDR2 SMNVEV (reference sequence). The CDR3 has 18 residues.